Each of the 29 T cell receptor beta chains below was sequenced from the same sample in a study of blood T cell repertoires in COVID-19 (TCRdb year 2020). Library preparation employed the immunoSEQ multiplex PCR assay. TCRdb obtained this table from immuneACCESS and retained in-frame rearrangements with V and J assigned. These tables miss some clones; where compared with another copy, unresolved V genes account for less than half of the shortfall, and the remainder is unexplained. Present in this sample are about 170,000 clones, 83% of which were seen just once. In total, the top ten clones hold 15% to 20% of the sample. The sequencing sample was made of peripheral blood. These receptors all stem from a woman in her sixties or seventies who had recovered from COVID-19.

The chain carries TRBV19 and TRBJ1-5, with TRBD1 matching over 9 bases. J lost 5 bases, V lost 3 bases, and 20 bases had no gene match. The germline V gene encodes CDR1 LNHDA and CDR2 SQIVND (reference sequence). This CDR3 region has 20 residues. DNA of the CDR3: TGTGCCAGTAGTATTTCCCCCACTCTCTACAGGGGGCGGCGAGATCAGCCCCAGCATTTT. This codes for CASSISPTLYRGRRDQPQHF. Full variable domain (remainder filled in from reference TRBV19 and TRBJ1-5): DGGITQSPKYLFRKEGQNVTLSCEQNLNHDAMYWYRQDPGQGLRLIYYSQIVNDFQKGDIAEGYSVSREKKESFPLTVTSAQKNPTAFYLCASSISPTLYRGRRDQPQHFGDGTRLSIL.

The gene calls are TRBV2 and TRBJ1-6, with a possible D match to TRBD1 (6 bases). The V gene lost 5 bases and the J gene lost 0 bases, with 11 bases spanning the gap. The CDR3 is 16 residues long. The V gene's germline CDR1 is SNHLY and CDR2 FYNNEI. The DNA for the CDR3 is TGTGCCAGCAGTTCCCCGACAGGCTCCTATAATTCACCCCTCCACTTT. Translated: CASSSPTGSYNSPLHF.

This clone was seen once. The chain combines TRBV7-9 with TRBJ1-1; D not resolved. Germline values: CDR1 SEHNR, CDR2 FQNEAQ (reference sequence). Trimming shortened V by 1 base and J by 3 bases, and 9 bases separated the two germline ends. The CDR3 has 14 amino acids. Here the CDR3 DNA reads TGTGCCAGCAGCTTAGTGTCGGGAGACACTGAAGCTTTCTTT. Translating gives CASSLVSGDTEAFF.

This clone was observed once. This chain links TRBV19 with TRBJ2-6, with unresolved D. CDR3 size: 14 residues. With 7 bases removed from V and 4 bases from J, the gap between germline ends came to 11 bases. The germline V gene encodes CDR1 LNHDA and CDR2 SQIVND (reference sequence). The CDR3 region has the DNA TGTGCCAGTATGGCCCGCTTGGGGGCCAACGTCCTGACTTTC. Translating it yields CASMARLGANVLTF.

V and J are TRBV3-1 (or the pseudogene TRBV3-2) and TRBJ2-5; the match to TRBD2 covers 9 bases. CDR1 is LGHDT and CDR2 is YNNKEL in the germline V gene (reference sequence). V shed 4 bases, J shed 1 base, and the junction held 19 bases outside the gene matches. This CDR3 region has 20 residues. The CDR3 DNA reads TGTGCCAGCAGCCCATACTTGACTAGCGGAAACCCGGTTTCCCAAGAGACCCAGTACTTC. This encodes CASSPYLTSGNPVSQETQYF.

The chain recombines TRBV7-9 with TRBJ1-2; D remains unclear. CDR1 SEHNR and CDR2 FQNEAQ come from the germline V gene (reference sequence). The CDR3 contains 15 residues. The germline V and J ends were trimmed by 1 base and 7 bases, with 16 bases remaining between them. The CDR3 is CASSLGHGVRSGYTF. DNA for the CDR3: TGTGCCAGCAGCTTAGGGCACGGGGTTAGGAGTGGCTACACCTTC.

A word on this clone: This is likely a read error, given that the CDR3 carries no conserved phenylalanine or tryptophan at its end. CDR3 nucleotide sequence: TGTGCCAGCAGTTACTCGGCAGGACTAACTAACTATGGCTACACCCTC. Amino acid sequence: CASSYSAGLTNYGYTL. V is TRBV6-6 and J is TRBJ1-2; D is ambiguous. This CDR3 is built from 16 residues. Trimming took 0 bases from V and 0 from J, leaving 11 bases between them. In germline, CDR1 is MNHNY, CDR2 SVGAGI (reference sequence).

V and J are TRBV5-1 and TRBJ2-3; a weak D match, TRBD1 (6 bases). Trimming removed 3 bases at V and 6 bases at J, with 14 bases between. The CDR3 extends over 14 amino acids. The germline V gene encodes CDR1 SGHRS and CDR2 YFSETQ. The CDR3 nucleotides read TGCGCCAGCAGCTCAGGACAGCCAGAGGATACGCAGTATTTT. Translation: CASSSGQPEDTQYF. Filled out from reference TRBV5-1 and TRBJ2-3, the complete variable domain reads KAGVTQTPRYLIKTRGQQVTLSCSPISGHRSVSWYQQTPGQGLQFLFEYFSETQRNKGNFPGRFSGRQFSNSRSEMNVSTLELGDSALYLCASSSGQPEDTQYFGPGTRLTVL.

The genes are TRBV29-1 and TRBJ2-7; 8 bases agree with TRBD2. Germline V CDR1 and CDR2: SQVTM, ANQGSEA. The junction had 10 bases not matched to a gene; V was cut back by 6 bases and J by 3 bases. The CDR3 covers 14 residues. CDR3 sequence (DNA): TGCAGCGTCGGAGGGCTAGCGGGCCACTACGAGCAGTACTTC. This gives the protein CSVGGLAGHYEQYF.

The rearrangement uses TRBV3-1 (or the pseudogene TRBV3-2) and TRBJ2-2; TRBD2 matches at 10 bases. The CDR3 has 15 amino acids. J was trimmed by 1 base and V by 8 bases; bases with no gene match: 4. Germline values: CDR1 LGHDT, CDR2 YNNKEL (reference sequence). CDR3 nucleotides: TGTGCCAGCGGGATAGCGGGGGGGAACACCGGGGAGCTGTTTTTT. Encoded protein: CASGIAGGNTGELFF.

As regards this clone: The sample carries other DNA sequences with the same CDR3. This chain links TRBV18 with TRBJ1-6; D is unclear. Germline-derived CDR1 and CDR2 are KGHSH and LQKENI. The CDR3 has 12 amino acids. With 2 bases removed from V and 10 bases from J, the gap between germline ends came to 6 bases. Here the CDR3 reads CASSPDNSPLHF. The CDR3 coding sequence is TGTGCCAGCTCACCAGACAACTCACCCCTCCACTTT.

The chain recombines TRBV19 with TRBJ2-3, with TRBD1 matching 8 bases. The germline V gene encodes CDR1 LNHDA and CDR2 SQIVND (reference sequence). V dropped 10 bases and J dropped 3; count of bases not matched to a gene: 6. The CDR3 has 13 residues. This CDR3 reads CATGTGDTDTQYF. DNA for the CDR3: TGTGCCACCGGGACAGGCGATACAGATACGCAGTATTTT.

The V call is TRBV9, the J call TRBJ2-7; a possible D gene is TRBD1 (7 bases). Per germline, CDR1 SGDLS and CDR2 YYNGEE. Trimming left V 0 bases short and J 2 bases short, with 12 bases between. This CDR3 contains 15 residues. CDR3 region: CASSVEAGGPYEQYF. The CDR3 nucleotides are TGTGCCAGCAGCGTAGAGGCAGGGGGGCCCTACGAGCAGTACTTC.

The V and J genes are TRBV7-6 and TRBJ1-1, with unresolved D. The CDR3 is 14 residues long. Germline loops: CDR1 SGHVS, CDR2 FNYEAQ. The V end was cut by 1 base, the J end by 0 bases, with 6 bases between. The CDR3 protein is CASSLDNVNTEAFF. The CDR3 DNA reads TGTGCCAGCAGCTTAGACAACGTGAACACTGAAGCTTTCTTT.

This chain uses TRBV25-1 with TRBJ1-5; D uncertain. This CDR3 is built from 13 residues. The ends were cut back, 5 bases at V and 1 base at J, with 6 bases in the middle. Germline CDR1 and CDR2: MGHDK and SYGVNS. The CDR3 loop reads CASSSGSNQPQHF. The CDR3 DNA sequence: TGTGCCAGCAGTAGCGGCAGCAATCAGCCCCAGCATTTT.

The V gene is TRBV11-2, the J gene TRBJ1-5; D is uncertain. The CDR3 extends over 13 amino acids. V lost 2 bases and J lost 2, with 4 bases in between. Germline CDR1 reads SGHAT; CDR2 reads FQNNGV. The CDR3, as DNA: TGTGCCAGCAGCTTACGGGGCAATCAGCCCCAGCATTTT. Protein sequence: CASSLRGNQPQHF.

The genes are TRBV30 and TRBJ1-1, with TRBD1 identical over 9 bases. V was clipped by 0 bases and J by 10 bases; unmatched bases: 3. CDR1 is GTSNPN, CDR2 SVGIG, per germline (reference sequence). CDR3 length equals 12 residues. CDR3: CAWSVGTGRAFF. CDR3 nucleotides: TGTGCCTGGAGTGTAGGGACAGGGAGAGCTTTCTTT.

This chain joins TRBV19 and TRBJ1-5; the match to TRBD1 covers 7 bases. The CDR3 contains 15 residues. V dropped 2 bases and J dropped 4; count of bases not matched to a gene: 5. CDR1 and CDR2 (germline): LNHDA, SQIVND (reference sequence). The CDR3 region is CASSIRGGENQPQHF. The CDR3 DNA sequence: TGTGCCAGTAGTATACGAGGGGGCGAGAATCAGCCCCAGCATTTT.

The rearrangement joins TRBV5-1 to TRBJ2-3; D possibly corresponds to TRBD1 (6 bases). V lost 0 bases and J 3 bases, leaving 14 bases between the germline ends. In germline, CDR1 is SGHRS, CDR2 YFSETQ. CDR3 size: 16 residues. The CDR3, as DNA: TGCGCCAGCAGCTTGGGTCCGGGAAGGGGGACAGATACGCAGTATTTT. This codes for CASSLGPGRGTDTQYF.

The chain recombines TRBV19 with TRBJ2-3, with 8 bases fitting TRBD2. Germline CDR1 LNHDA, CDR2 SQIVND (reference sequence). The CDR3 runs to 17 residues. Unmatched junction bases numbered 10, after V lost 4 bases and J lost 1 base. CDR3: CASSKPGLGIGTDTQYF. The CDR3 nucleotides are TGTGCCAGTAGTAAACCGGGACTAGGTATAGGCACAGATACGCAGTATTTT. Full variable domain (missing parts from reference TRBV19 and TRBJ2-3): DGGITQSPKYLFRKEGQNVTLSCEQNLNHDAMYWYRQDPGQGLRLIYYSQIVNDFQKGDIAEGYSVSREKKESFPLTVTSAQKNPTAFYLCASSKPGLGIGTDTQYFGPGTRLTVL.

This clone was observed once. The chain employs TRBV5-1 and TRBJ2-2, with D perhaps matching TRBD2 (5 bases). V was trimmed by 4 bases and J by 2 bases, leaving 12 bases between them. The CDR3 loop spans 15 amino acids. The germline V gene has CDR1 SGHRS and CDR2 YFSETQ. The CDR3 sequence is CASSPPAGNTGELFF. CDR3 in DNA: TGCGCCAGCAGCCCCCCGGCGGGCAACACCGGGGAGCTGTTTTTT.

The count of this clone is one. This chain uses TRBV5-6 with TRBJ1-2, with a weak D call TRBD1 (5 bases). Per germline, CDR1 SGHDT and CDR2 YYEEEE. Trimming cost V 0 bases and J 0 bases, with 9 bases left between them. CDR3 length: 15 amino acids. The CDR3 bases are TGTGCCAGCAGCTTGGTGGAGGGGACTAACTATGGCTACACCTTC. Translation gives CASSLVEGTNYGYTF.

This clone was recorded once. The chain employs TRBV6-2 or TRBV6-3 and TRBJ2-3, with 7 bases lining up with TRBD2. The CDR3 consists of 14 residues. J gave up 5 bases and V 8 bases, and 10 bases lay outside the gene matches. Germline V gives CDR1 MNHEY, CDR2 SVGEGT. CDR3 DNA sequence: TGTGCCAGCTGTTGGCGGGGGTGGGTAGATACGCAGTATTTT. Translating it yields CASCWRGWVDTQYF.

This CDR3 is CASSPDGSWGNQPQHF. DNA of the CDR3: TGCGCCAGCAGCCCGGACGGGAGCTGGGGCAATCAGCCCCAGCATTTT. The V and J genes are TRBV5-1 and TRBJ1-5; D not resolved. Trimming shortened V by 4 bases and J by 2 bases, and 16 bases separated the two germline ends. The CDR3 length is 16 residues. Germline V gives CDR1 SGHRS, CDR2 YFSETQ.

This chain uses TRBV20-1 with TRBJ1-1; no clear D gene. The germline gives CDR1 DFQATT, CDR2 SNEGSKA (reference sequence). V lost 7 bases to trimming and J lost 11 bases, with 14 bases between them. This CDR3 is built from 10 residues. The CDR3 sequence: CSVGGLMAFF. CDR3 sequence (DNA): TGCAGTGTCGGTGGGCTTATGGCTTTCTTT.

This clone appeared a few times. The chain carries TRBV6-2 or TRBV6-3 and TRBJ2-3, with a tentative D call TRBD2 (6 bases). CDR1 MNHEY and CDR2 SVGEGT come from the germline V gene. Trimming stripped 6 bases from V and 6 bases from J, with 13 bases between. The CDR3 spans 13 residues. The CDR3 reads CASSKRVRDTQYF. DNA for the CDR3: TGTGCCAGCAGCAAGCGGGTGCGGGATACGCAGTATTTT.

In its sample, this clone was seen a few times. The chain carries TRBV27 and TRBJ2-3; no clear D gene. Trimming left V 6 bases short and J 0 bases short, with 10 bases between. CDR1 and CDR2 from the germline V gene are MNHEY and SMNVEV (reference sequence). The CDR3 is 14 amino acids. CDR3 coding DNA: TGTGCCAGCAGCCAGACATCTAGCACAGATACGCAGTATTTT. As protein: CASSQTSSTDTQYF.

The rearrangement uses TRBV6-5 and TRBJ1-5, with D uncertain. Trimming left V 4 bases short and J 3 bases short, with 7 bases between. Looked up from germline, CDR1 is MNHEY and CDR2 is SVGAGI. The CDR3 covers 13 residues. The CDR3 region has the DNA TGTGCCAGCAGTTCCCTCTTCAATCAGCCCCAGCATTTT. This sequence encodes CASSSLFNQPQHF.

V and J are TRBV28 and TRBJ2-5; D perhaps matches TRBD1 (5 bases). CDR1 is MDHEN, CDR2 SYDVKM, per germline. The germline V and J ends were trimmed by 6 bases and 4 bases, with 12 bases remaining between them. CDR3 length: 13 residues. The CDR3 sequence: CASSIQGLETQYF. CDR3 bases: TGTGCCAGCAGCATCCAGGGCCTAGAGACCCAGTACTTC.